This TCR beta chain was obtained from a study of blood T cell repertoires in COVID-19. Clones were sequenced by immunoSEQ multiplex PCR, and TCRdb holds only the in-frame ones, with some missing. In the table there are approximately 440,000 clones, roughly 87% of which are singletons. The TCR was taken from a woman aged 18 to 35 who had recovered from COVID-19. Sequencing was performed on PBMCs or T cells enriched from blood (not recorded which).

In DNA, the CDR3 is TGTGCCAGCAGCGTAGAGGGACAGGGATCCGGGGAGCTGTTTTTT. Translated, it gives CASSVEGQGSGELFF. This rearrangement joins TRBV9 to TRBJ2-2; 9 positions match TRBD1. The germline gives CDR1 SGDLS, CDR2 YYNGEE. The CDR3 is 15 amino acids. V lost 0 bases to trimming and J lost 6 bases; unmatched junction nucleotides: 3.